The next 9 T cell receptor beta chains were all read from a single sample in a study of blood T cell repertoires in COVID-19. Profiled with immunoSEQ multiplex PCR; TCRdb holds only in-frame clones, not every one. The sample holds a few hundred thousand clones; about 88% are singletons and the top ten take roughly 1.9%. Sequenced sample: peripheral blood. Receptor source: a man aged 30-40 years with active or convalescent COVID-19.

The gene calls are TRBV2 and TRBJ2-7; the match to TRBD2 covers 10 bases. Trimming removed 10 bases from V and 3 bases from J; junction bases left unmatched: 15. The CDR3 contains 16 residues. Germline loops: CDR1 SNHLY, CDR2 FYNNEI. The CDR3 is CATAIAGGPNIYEQYF. The CDR3 DNA reads as TGTGCCACCGCCATAGCGGGGGGCCCAAATATCTACGAGCAGTACTTC.

V is TRBV6-6 and J is TRBJ1-4, with 10 bases fitting TRBD1. V was pared by 4 bases and J by 8 bases, with 7 bases of the junction left unmatched. This CDR3 spans 15 amino acids. CDR1 is MNHNY, CDR2 SVGAGI, per germline (reference sequence). The CDR3 loop reads CASSSQTGGGEKLFF. In DNA form, the CDR3 reads TGTGCCAGCAGTTCGCAGACAGGGGGCGGCGAAAAACTGTTTTTT.

The chain is built from TRBV5-1 and TRBJ2-5; possible D gene TRBD2, 6 bases. Germline CDR1 is SGHRS and CDR2 is YFSETQ. The CDR3 runs to 11 residues. V was pared by 0 bases and J by 9 bases, with 6 bases between. In DNA form, the CDR3 reads TGCGCCAGCAGCTTGGGGGGGGCCCAGTACTTC. Its protein product is CASSLGGAQYF.

The chain employs TRBV29-1 and TRBJ1-1; D unclear. V lost 4 bases, J lost 6 bases, and 9 bases lay in between. Germline CDR1 and CDR2: SQVTM and ANQGSEA. There are 11 residues in the CDR3. CDR3 protein: CSVAPNAEAFF. The CDR3 DNA reads TGCAGCGTTGCGCCTAACGCTGAAGCTTTCTTT.

This chain uses TRBV4-2 with TRBJ2-2; 12 bases are a match to TRBD2. The germline gives CDR1 LGHNA, CDR2 YNFKEQ. The junction had 7 bases not matched to a gene; V was cut back by 3 bases and J by 5 bases. The CDR3 covers 17 residues. CDR3 sequence: CASSHKTSGGPTGELFF. In DNA, the CDR3 is TGTGCCAGCAGCCACAAGACTAGCGGGGGCCCAACCGGGGAGCTGTTTTTT.

Here the CDR3 DNA reads TGTGCCAGCAGCTTGGTCCTCCGGGGGGCCGAAGAGACCCAGTACTTC. This translates into CASSLVLRGAEETQYF. V is TRBV5-6 and J is TRBJ2-5, with D tentatively TRBD2 (7 bases). Germline V gene data show CDR1 as SGHDT and CDR2 as YYEEEE. The CDR3 consists of 16 residues. Trimming took 0 bases from V and 3 from J, leaving 15 bases between them.

V is TRBV6-2 or TRBV6-3 and J is TRBJ2-7, with D uncertain. Germline V gene data show CDR1 as MNHEY and CDR2 as SVGEGT. V shed 4 bases and J shed 4 bases, with 8 bases lying between them. The length of the CDR3 is 12 residues. The CDR3 bases are TGTGCCAGCAGTTTCGCACTATACGAGCAGTACTTC. Its translation is CASSFALYEQYF.

This chain uses TRBV28 with TRBJ1-1, with 7 nucleotides matching TRBD1. The CDR3 is 13 residues long. CDR1 and CDR2 (germline): MDHEN, SYDVKM. J gave up 6 bases and V 6 bases, and 7 bases lay outside the gene matches. The DNA of the CDR3 is TGTGCCAGCAGCCGAGACAGGGTGGCTGAAGCTTTCTTT. Translated: CASSRDRVAEAFF.

This chain connects TRBV4-1 to TRBJ1-4, with unresolved D. Germline V gives CDR1 MGHRA, CDR2 YSYEKL. Trimming removed 0 bases from V and 6 bases from J, with 5 bases in between. The CDR3 covers 13 residues. The chain's CDR3 is CASSQDLYEKLFF. CDR3 nucleotide sequence: TGCGCCAGCAGCCAAGATTTATATGAAAAACTGTTTTTT.